This is a list of T cell receptor beta chains from one sample in a study of metastatic and nonmetastatic thyroid tumors. TCRdb re-analyzed the PCR reads using MiXCR. This sample has about 20,000 clones, with more than 20% found just once. Sequenced sample: tumor tissue. These receptors were collected from a female donor with papillary thyroid cancer or a benign thyroid nodule (not recorded which). Some clones in this sample may be carry-over from other donors' samples. Each CDR3 is given with its conserved first and last residue. D genes are given only for firm matches. Size is omitted from some rows. Given values are once, few, many or a class for expanded clones.

TRBJ2-6,NA,NA,TRBV7-3,CVSSPHAGSGANVLTF,TGTGTCAGCAGCCCCCACGCAGGGTCTGGGGCCAACGTCCTGACTTTC
TRBJ1-5,NA,medium-sized,TRBV28,CASNKWGQPQHF,TGTGCCAGCAACAAGTGGGGTCAGCCCCAGCATTTT
TRBJ2-1,TRBD2,many,TRBV20-1,CSASGRASYNEQFF,TGCAGTGCTAGCGGGAGGGCCTCCTACAATGAGCAGTTCTTC
TRBJ1-2,NA,NA,TRBV30,CAWFQAYGYTF,TGTGCCTGGTTTCAGGCCTATGGCTACACCTTC
TRBJ2-1,NA,few,TRBV20-1,CSAGRTKPLYNEQFF,TGCAGTGCTGGGCGGACCAAACCCCTCTACAATGAGCAGTTCTTC
TRBJ2-5,TRBD2,many,TRBV2,CAIQNRGGRDRETQYF,TGTGCCATCCAGAACCGGGGCGGGAGGGACCGGGAGACCCAGTACTTC
TRBJ1-3,NA,NA,TRBV5-6,CASSFGAGSRGNTIYF,TGTGCCAGCAGCTTTGGGGCGGGTAGCCGTGGGAACACCATATATTTT
TRBJ1-5,NA,few,TRBV15,CATSGFHQPHHF,TGTGCCACCTCAGGGTTTCATCAGCCCCATCATTTT
TRBJ2-7,TRBD2,NA,TRBV20-1,CSASDGRTTYEQYF,TGCAGTGCTAGCGACGGGAGGACCACCTACGAGCAGTACTTC
TRBJ2-1,NA,NA,TRBV11-2,CASTDLGTGARDEQFF,TGTGCCAGCACCGACCTCGGGACTGGCGCTCGGGATGAGCAGTTCTTC
TRBJ1-2,NA,medium-sized,TRBV30,CAWSWQGYGYTF,TGTGCCTGGAGCTGGCAGGGGTATGGCTACACCTTC
TRBJ2-3,NA,NA,TRBV7-2,CASSLSYGETQYF,TGTGCCAGCAGCTTATCTTACGGGGAAACGCAGTATTTT
TRBJ1-1,NA,many,TRBV5-1,CASEGAFF,TGCGCCAGTGAGGGGGCTTTCTTT
TRBJ2-7,TRBD1,NA,TRBV2,CASSGAKTGQGTSYEQYF,TGTGCCAGCAGTGGCGCAAAAACGGGACAGGGTACTTCCTACGAGCAGTACTTC
TRBJ1-5,TRBD1,many,TRBV3-1,CASSQGGGKQPQHF,TGTGCCAGCAGCCAGGGAGGGGGCAAACAGCCCCAGCATTTT
TRBJ2-1,TRBD2,many,TRBV6-1,CTSSPRGDEQFF,TGTACCAGCTCGCCACGGGGGGATGAGCAGTTCTTC
TRBJ2-2,NA,few,TRBV12-3/TRBV12-4,CASSLSGRSTGELFF,TGTGCCAGCAGTTTATCAGGGAGGAGCACCGGGGAGCTGTTTTTT
TRBJ1-2,TRBD1,many,TRBV3-1,CASSPDTGVYGYTF,TGTGCCAGCAGCCCGGATACAGGGGTCTATGGCTACACCTTC
TRBJ2-7,TRBD2,medium-sized,TRBV6-1,CASSATSQYEQYF,TGTGCCAGCAGTGCGACTAGCCAGTACGAGCAGTACTTC
TRBJ2-2,TRBD2,NA,TRBV6-5,CASSYSGGFEASTGELFF,TGTGCCAGCAGTTACTCGGGAGGGTTTGAGGCTAGCACCGGGGAGCTTTTTTTT
TRBJ1-1,NA,few,TRBV27,CASSFTLTPAGSVFF,TGTGCCAGCAGTTTCACACTGACTCCCGCAGGGAGTGTTTTCTTT
TRBJ1-5,TRBD1,NA,TRBV20-1,CSAIYRGGNQPQHF,TGCAGTGCTATATACAGGGGAGGCAATCAGCCCCAGCATTTT
TRBJ2-1,TRBD2,NA,TRBV7-6,CASSHSTGGYNEQFF,TGTGCCAGCAGCCACTCCACGGGGGGCTACAATGAGCAGTTCTTC
TRBJ2-3,NA,NA,TRBV20-1,CSAGVGGWADTQYF,TGCAGTGCTGGGGTCGGAGGGTGGGCAGATACGCAGTATTTT
TRBJ1-2,NA,many,TRBV5-4,CASSLVTANYGYTF,TGTGCCAGCAGCTTGGTTACAGCCAACTATGGCTACACCTTC
TRBJ2-5,NA,NA,TRBV3-1,CASSQERSYQETQYF,TGTGCCAGCAGCCAAGAGCGGTCGTACCAAGAGACCCAGTACTTC
TRBJ2-7,TRBD2,NA,TRBV18,CASSSGGQVWSYEQYF,TGTGCCAGCTCAAGCGGGGGCCAGGTTTGGTCCTACGAGCAGTACTTC
TRBJ2-7,TRBD2,medium-sized,TRBV27,CASRAVAGGSYEQYF,TGTGCCAGCAGGGCTGTAGCGGGAGGGAGCTACGAGCAGTACTTC
TRBJ2-5,TRBD1,NA,TRBV2,CASSSQGQRETQYF,TGTGCCAGCTCCTCCCAGGGACAGCGAGAGACCCAGTACTTC
TRBJ1-1,TRBD1,large,TRBV28,CASSFQDRGAFF,TGTGCCAGCAGTTTCCAGGACAGGGGCGCTTTCTTT
TRBJ2-7,NA,NA,TRBV7-8,CASSLGAISYEQYF,TGTGCCAGCAGCTTAGGCGCCATCTCCTACGAGCAGTACTTC
TRBJ1-1,NA,few,TRBV7-9,CASSLSSEDFF,TGTGCCAGCAGCTTATCTTCAGAGGATTTCTTT
TRBJ2-4,NA,many,TRBV13,CASSLRLAKNIQYF,TGTGCCAGCAGCTTACGACTAGCCAAAAACATTCAGTACTTC
TRBJ2-1,NA,many,TRBV6-2/TRBV6-3,CASSYGWLAPNNEQFF,TGTGCCAGCAGTTACGGGTGGCTAGCGCCTAACAATGAGCAGTTCTTC
TRBJ1-4,NA,NA,TRBV4-3,CASSQDLGDGNEKLFF,TGCGCCAGCAGCCAAGATTTAGGGGACGGAAATGAAAAACTGTTTTTT
TRBJ1-2,TRBD1,many,TRBV9,CASTRLDRAGGYTF,TGTGCCAGCACCAGATTGGACAGGGCGGGAGGCTACACCTTC
TRBJ2-2,TRBD1,NA,TRBV19,CATSGQGNTGELFF,TGTGCCACTTCTGGACAGGGAAACACCGGGGAGCTGTTTTTT
TRBJ2-7,TRBD2,NA,TRBV5-1,CASSLRTSGSYEQYF,TGCGCCAGCAGCTTGAGGACTAGCGGGAGCTACGAGCAGTACTTC
TRBJ2-7,NA,NA,TRBV7-2,CASSYRDGHYEQYF,TGTGCCAGCAGCTACCGGGACGGACACTACGAGCAGTACTTC
TRBJ2-7,NA,medium-sized,TRBV20-1,CSATGHYEQYF,TGCAGTGCTACGGGACACTACGAGCAGTACTTC
TRBJ1-2,NA,few,TRBV6-1,CASSARTAYGYTF,TGTGCCAGCAGTGCACGGACGGCATATGGCTACACCTTC
TRBJ2-3,NA,NA,TRBV19,CASSKTQADTQYF,TGTGCCAGTAGTAAGACTCAAGCAGATACGCAGTATTTT
TRBJ1-1,NA,NA,TRBV5-1,CASSLAFGNTEAFF,TGCGCCAGCAGCTTGGCCTTCGGGAACACTGAAGCTTTCTTT
TRBJ1-6,NA,few,TRBV19,CASNSDGNNSPLHF,TGTGCCAGTAATTCAGACGGGAATAATTCACCCCTCCACTTT
TRBJ2-3,NA,NA,TRBV7-3,CASSLTGVGDTQYF,TGTGCCAGCAGCTTAACCGGGGTCGGGGATACACAGTATTTT
TRBJ2-7,NA,few,TRBV20-1,CSAREGGSSYEQYF,TGCAGTGCTAGAGAAGGGGGGAGCTCCTACGAGCAGTACTTC
TRBJ1-2,NA,NA,TRBV11-2,CASSLVGGTPHTF,TGTGCCAGCAGCTTAGTCGGAGGGACCCCCCACACCTTC